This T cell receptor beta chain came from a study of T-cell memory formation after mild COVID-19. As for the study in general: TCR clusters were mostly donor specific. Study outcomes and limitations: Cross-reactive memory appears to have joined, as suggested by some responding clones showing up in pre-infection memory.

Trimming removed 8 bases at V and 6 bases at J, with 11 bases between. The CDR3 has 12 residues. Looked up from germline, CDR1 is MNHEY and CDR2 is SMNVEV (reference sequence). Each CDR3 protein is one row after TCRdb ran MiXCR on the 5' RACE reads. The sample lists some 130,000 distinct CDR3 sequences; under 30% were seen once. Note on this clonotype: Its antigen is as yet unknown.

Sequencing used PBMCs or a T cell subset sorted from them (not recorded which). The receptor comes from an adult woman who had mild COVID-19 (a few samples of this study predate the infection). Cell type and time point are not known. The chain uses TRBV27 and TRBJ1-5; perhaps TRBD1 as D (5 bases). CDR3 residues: CASGWGGQPQHF. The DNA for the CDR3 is TGTGCCAGCGGGTGGGGCGGTCAGCCCCAGCATTTT.